This T cell receptor (beta chain) was found in a study of shared clonotypes between healthy human individuals. The overall study: CD4 naive and CD4 memory each took three plates per donor, while CD8 naive took two and CD8 memory one. Whole-study results and caveats: The sampled material consisted only of blood, and tissue repertoires are likely to differ. Clonotypes that were shared across four donors made up roughly 5.2% of naive CD4 clonotypes.

Generated by immunoSEQ multiplex PCR, the TCRdb table keeps only in-frame clones and is missing some. This sample has about 2 million clones, with approximately 94% found just once. Trimming stripped 8 bases from V and 1 base from J, with 14 bases between. Germline V gene sequence: CDR1 SGHTA, CDR2 FQGNSA. This CDR3 contains 14 residues. Naive CD8 cells comprised CD45RO-negative, CCR7-positively selected cells, excluding terminally differentiated effector memory CD45RA+ cells. The study enrolled healthy HIV-negative adults without recent acute infections or vaccinations as donors. On this clone: Its antigen remains unknown.

This TCR was recovered from a man aged 18-30 years in good health. Sample: naive CD8+ T cells sorted from blood. This rearrangement joins TRBV7-2 to TRBJ1-1; unclear D gene. The CDR3 is CASHLPAGNTEAFF. DNA of the CDR3: TGTGCCAGCCACCTGCCAGCCGGGAACACTGAAGCTTTCTTT.